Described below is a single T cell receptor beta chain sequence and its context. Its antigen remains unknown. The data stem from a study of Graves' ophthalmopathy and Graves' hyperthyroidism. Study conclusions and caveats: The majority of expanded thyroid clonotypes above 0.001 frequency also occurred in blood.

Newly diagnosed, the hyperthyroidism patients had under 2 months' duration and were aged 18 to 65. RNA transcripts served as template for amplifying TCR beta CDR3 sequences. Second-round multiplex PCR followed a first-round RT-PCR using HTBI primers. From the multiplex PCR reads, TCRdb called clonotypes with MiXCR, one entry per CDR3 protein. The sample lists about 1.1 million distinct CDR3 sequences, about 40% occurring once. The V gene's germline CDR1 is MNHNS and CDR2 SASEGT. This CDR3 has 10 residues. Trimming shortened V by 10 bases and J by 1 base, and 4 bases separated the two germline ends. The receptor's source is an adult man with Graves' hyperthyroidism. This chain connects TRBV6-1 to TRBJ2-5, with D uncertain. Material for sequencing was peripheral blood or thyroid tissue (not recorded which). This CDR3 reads CAILQETQYF. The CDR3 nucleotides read TGTGCCATCCTCCAAGAGACCCAGTACTTC.